The entry below describes one TCR beta chain. As yet, its antigen is unknown. This sample was taken from a study of T-cell memory formation after mild COVID-19. In the study overall: TCR clusters were mostly donor specific.

A 5'RACE reaction primed in the constant segment made cDNA libraries of TCR alpha and TCR beta, and these carried sample barcodes and UMIs. One entry per CDR3 protein, called by TCRdb with MiXCR from the 5' RACE reads. The sample carries around 420,000 distinct CDR3 sequences, approximately 25% recorded once. There are 13 residues in the CDR3. V was shortened by 5 bases and J by 11 bases, with 16 bases between the two germline ends. Germline V lookup: CDR1 SGHVS, CDR2 FQNEAQ. General study results and limits: Shrinking CD4+ clones resided mostly in CM and EM, and CD8+ ones in EMRA. The pre-infection memory compartment contained some responding clones, suggesting cross-reactive memory joined.

The V call is TRBV7-8, the J call TRBJ2-1; D unclear. The TCR comes from an adult woman who had mild COVID-19 (a few samples of this study predate the infection). Cell type and time point are not known. Sequenced: PBMCs or a T cell subset sorted from them (not recorded which). The CDR3 bases are TGTGCCAGCAGCCCTCTCGAAGGCGGTAAGCAGTTCTTC. Protein product: CASSPLEGGKQFF.